This TCR beta chain was identified during a study of T cell responses to AZD1222 COVID-19 vaccine. Produced via immunoSEQ multiplex PCR; TCRdb's table is partial and in-frame only. The table has fewer than 150,000 clones, 70% to 90% seen once. Per germline, CDR1 MGHRA and CDR2 YSYEKL. The ends were cut back, 1 base at V and 8 bases at J, with 9 bases in the middle. The CDR3 consists of 13 residues. This clone appeared once. The gene calls are TRBV4-1 and TRBJ2-1, with a weak D call TRBD2 (6 bases). The sequence was obtained from an adult who received the AZD1222 COVID-19 vaccine. Source: peripheral blood, taken 28 days after the second AZD1222 dose. CDR3 protein: CASSQGLGYEQFF. The CDR3 region has the DNA TGCGCCAGCAGCCAAGGACTAGGGTATGAGCAGTTCTTC.